This T cell receptor beta chain was captured by sequencing in a study of cytomegalovirus exposure and HLA in healthy donors. The study's findings and limits: Three CMV-associated chains were confirmed in vitro to be specific for CMV antigens. Cytomegalovirus status was reportedly diagnosed by the classifier with high sensitivity and specificity. Altogether, some 170 TCR beta chains were recorded as cytomegalovirus-associated. Later, an analysis found that TCR clusters from the first cohort tended to co-occur in the 120 or so validation repertoires.

Germline V gene sequence: CDR1 ENHRY, CDR2 SYGVKD. This CDR3 has 13 amino acids. J gave up 8 bases and V 6 bases, and 8 bases lay outside the gene matches. Here immunoSEQ multiplex PCR was the method, and the copy in TCRdb shows in-frame clones only, minus some. The sample records about 120,000 clones, about 91% being singletons. As for this clone: Its antigen is unknown.

This TCR was sampled from a man between 18 and 35 years old in good health and CMV-seronegative. The specimen sequenced was PBMCs. The V gene is TRBV10-3, the J gene TRBJ1-2, with 8 nucleotides matching TRBD1. CDR3 bases: TGTGCCATCAGCCAGGACAGGGTTTGGGGCTACACCTTC. This sequence encodes CAISQDRVWGYTF.